The sequence of this T cell receptor (beta chain) was determined in a study of T cell repertoires in cytomegalovirus infection. Turning to the study itself: The public TCR beta signatures pointed to both CMV infection and matching HLA type.

Trimming removed 3 bases from V and 9 bases from J; junction bases left unmatched: 14. CDR3 length: 15 residues. Germline CDR1 is SGHNT and CDR2 is YYREEE (reference sequence). General study points: Clonotype analysis showed dominance of the ex vivo response by HLA-C-restricted CMV-specific TCR beta clonotypes. Pooled public TCR beta family frequency picked out CMV carriers with the relevant HLA.

One entry per CDR3 protein, called by TCRdb with MiXCR from the reads. This table has 450,000 to 650,000 distinct CDR3 sequences, less than 30% appearing once. Concerning this clonotype itself: What it binds is not known.

Source material: PBMCs. This chain joins TRBV5-4 and TRBJ1-2; TRBD1 matches 7 bases. The clonotype comes from a human donor in good health (CMV status not recorded). Some clones in this sample may be carry-over from other donors' samples. The CDR3 bases are TGTGCCAGCAGCTCCGGGGACAGCCGGGAATTGAGCTACACCTTC. It encodes CASSSGDSRELSYTF.